The 17 T cell receptor beta chains given below trace back to one sample, sequenced in a study of T cell repertoires in ileal Crohn's disease. This table comes from immunoSEQ multiplex PCR, and its TCRdb copy is limited to in-frame clones, with some not included. The sample lists 10,000 to 15,000 clones; 80% to 90% were seen once. The time point was: neoterminal ileum biopsy at postoperative endoscopy, about 6 months after surgery. Sequencing used ileal tissue. The receptors originated from an adult with Crohn's disease.

This clone showed up just once. The chain employs TRBV6-1 and TRBJ2-2; 8 bases are shared with TRBD1. V shed 7 bases and J 7 bases; nucleotides not matched to a gene: 8. In germline, CDR1 is MNHNS, CDR2 SASEGT. The CDR3 has 14 residues. The CDR3 protein is CASTLGQGSGELFF. The CDR3 bases are TGTGCCAGCACTCTCGGACAGGGTAGCGGGGAGCTGTTTTTT.

The V gene is TRBV4-3, the J gene TRBJ2-3; 10 bases fit TRBD1. V gave up 0 bases and J gave up 2 bases; unmatched junction bases: 2. This CDR3 is 16 amino acids long. CDR1 is LGHNA, CDR2 YSLEER, per germline. The CDR3 DNA is TGCGCCAGCAGCCAAGAGGACAGGGGGGACACAGATACGCAGTATTTT. This translates into CASSQEDRGDTDTQYF.

This clone has only one observation. The chain uses TRBV27 and TRBJ1-5; tentatively, D is TRBD1 (5 bases). This CDR3 contains 13 residues. The germline CDR1 and CDR2 sequences are MNHEY and SMNVEV (reference sequence). Deletions cut 4 bases from V and 4 bases from J, with 8 bases between. The CDR3 nucleotides are TGTGCCAGCAGTTGGACAAGAAATCAGCCCCAGCATTTT. Translating gives CASSWTRNQPQHF.

The chain uses TRBV27 and TRBJ1-2; 9 positions match TRBD1. J was trimmed by 4 bases and V by 5 bases; bases with no gene match: 8. CDR1 and CDR2 (germline): MNHEY, SMNVEV (reference sequence). The CDR3 is 15 residues long. CDR3 bases: TGTGCCAGCAGTCCCGGGACAGGGAGGGGCTATGGCTACACCTTC. This sequence encodes CASSPGTGRGYGYTF.

The rearrangement uses TRBV7-2 and TRBJ2-3; 14 nucleotides agree with TRBD2. The CDR3 sequence is 16 residues long. The V segment lost 5 bases and the J segment 4 bases; nucleotides outside the gene matches: 5. CDR1 and CDR2 from the germline V gene are SGHTA and FQGNSA. The CDR3 protein is CASSPRLAGGADTQYF. The CDR3 nucleotides are TGTGCCAGCAGCCCCAGACTAGCGGGGGGGGCAGATACGCAGTATTTT.

This clone has a single count. The J gene is TRBJ1-6, the V gene TRBV2, with 8 bases fitting TRBD1. The germline gives CDR1 SNHLY, CDR2 FYNNEI. This CDR3 has 14 residues. Germline trimming cut 7 bases from V and 5 bases from J; bases unmatched to any gene: 4. CDR3 DNA sequence: TGTGCCAGCATCCCGGACAGGGATAATTCACCCCTCCACTTT. It yields the protein CASIPDRDNSPLHF.

To note about this clone: An end of the junction differs from the germline gene, which may be a read error. Other DNA sequences in the same sample also yield this CDR3. The chain carries TRBV7-7 and TRBJ2-7, with D tentatively TRBD2 (6 bases). The germline gives CDR1 SSHAT, CDR2 FNYEAQ (reference sequence). The CDR3 is made up of 15 amino acids. The CDR3 protein is CASSPMSGLKNEQYF. DNA of the CDR3: TGTGCTAGCAGTCCAATGAGCGGGTTGAAAAACGAGCAGTACTTC.

The rearrangement joins TRBV18 to TRBJ2-1; D is perhaps TRBD1 (6 bases). This CDR3 is built from 15 residues. Deletions cut 3 bases from V and 0 bases from J, with 9 bases between. CDR1 KGHSH and CDR2 LQKENI come from the germline V gene. CDR3 region: CASSPRQDSYNEQFF. As DNA, the CDR3 is TGTGCCAGCTCACCGCGACAGGACTCCTACAATGAGCAGTTCTTC.

The chain carries TRBV6-5 and TRBJ1-1; TRBD1 aligns across 8 bases. This CDR3 has 15 amino acids. V dropped 6 bases and J dropped 5; count of bases not matched to a gene: 11. Germline V gene lookup returns CDR1 MNHEY and CDR2 SVGAGI. CDR3 DNA sequence: TGTGCCAGCAGGCGAACCGGGACAGGAGAAACTGAAGCTTTCTTT. Its translation: CASRRTGTGETEAFF.

A few counts support this clone. The sample holds other DNA sequences that translate to the same CDR3. The rearrangement links TRBV30 to TRBJ2-1; 7 bases align to TRBD1. Trimming at V came to 4 bases and at J to 4 bases, leaving 4 bases not matched to a gene. The CDR3 is made up of 13 amino acids. Germline values: CDR1 GTSNPN, CDR2 SVGIG (reference sequence). CDR3 nucleotides: TGTGCCTGGAACCGGGACAGTTACAATGAGCAGTTCTTC. Its translation: CAWNRDSYNEQFF.

The chain employs TRBV10-1 and TRBJ1-2; a possible D gene is TRBD1 (6 bases). The CDR3 runs 13 residues. Germline CDR1 is WNHNN and CDR2 is SYGVQD (reference sequence). V was cut by 3 bases and J by 7 bases, with 12 bases left in between. CDR3 nucleotides: TGCGCCAGCAGTGATCCCGGACAGATTGGCTACACCTTC. Its protein product is CASSDPGQIGYTF.

The J gene is TRBJ2-5, the V gene TRBV30; D possibly corresponds to TRBD2 (5 bases). V lost 2 bases and J lost 1, with 11 bases in between. Germline V gene sequence: CDR1 GTSNPN, CDR2 SVGIG (reference sequence). The CDR3 contains 14 residues. This CDR3 reads CAWSRGLSQETQYF. CDR3 DNA: TGTGCCTGGAGTCGTGGACTGAGCCAAGAGACCCAGTACTTC.

The chain employs TRBV9 and TRBJ2-5; possible D gene TRBD1, 5 bases. Trimming left V 2 bases short and J 4 bases short, with 15 bases between. Germline loops: CDR1 SGDLS, CDR2 YYNGEE. The CDR3 sequence is 15 residues long. The CDR3 is CASSVLQGVGETQYF. DNA for the CDR3: TGTGCCAGCAGCGTCCTGCAGGGTGTAGGAGAGACCCAGTACTTC.

The genes are TRBV7-3 and TRBJ2-3; 10 nucleotides agree with TRBD2. The CDR3 covers 16 residues. The V and J ends lost 5 bases and 5 bases, in that order; junction bases with no gene match: 10. Germline-derived CDR1 and CDR2 are SGHTA and FQGTGA. CDR3 bases: TGTGCCAGCAGCACCCGAGCGGGGGGGCCGGTAGATACGCAGTATTTT. Its protein is CASSTRAGGPVDTQYF.

The chain has TRBV7-2 and TRBJ2-1; D unresolved. The CDR3 contains 13 residues. The V gene's germline CDR1 is SGHTA and CDR2 FQGNSA. Trimming took 3 bases from V and 9 from J, leaving 12 bases between them. The CDR3 nucleotides are TGTGCCAGCAGCTTTGAACCGAAGCCTGAGCAGTTCTTC. It translates to CASSFEPKPEQFF.

This clone has a single count. V usage is TRBV10-3 and J usage is TRBJ1-3; TRBD1 matches 8 bases. V lost 0 bases and J lost 2; bases outside the gene matches: 3. The CDR3 has 16 amino acids. Germline CDR1 ENHRY, CDR2 SYGVKD. CDR3 protein: CAISESATGAGNTIYF. CDR3 in DNA: TGTGCCATCAGTGAGTCTGCGACAGGGGCTGGAAACACCATATATTTT.

J is TRBJ2-3 and V is TRBV28, with D perhaps TRBD2 (6 bases). Trimming stripped 1 base from V and 1 base from J, with 12 bases between. The CDR3 loop spans 16 amino acids. Per the germline V gene, CDR1 is MDHEN and CDR2 is SYDVKM. In DNA form, the CDR3 reads TGTGCCAGCAGTTTATCCGTCGGGGGAGGCACAGATACGCAGTATTTT. This codes for CASSLSVGGGTDTQYF.